This T cell receptor (beta chain) was sequenced for a study of blood T cell repertoires in COVID-19. Seattle researchers signed up patients amid active infection and tracked them longitudinally. In the source study's methods: Cell counts per sample came from amplifying reference gene primers. Generated by immunoSEQ multiplex PCR, the TCRdb table keeps only in-frame clones and is missing some. Clone size and V and J calls were adopted from that table, with D and trimming inferred from the DNA. The table has 200,000 to 250,000 clones, approximately 80% seen once. The germline V gene encodes CDR1 MNHEY and CDR2 SVGAGI. V lost 8 bases and J lost 6, with 16 bases in between. There are 13 residues in the CDR3.

The sequence derives from a woman aged 80 or older with COVID-19, enrolled during active disease. What was sequenced was peripheral blood. The chain combines TRBV6-5 with TRBJ1-2; D may be TRBD1 (5 bases). The CDR3 DNA follows: TGTGCCAGCCTTACAACAGGTGGGGATGGCTACACCTTC. Its translation: CASLTTGGDGYTF.